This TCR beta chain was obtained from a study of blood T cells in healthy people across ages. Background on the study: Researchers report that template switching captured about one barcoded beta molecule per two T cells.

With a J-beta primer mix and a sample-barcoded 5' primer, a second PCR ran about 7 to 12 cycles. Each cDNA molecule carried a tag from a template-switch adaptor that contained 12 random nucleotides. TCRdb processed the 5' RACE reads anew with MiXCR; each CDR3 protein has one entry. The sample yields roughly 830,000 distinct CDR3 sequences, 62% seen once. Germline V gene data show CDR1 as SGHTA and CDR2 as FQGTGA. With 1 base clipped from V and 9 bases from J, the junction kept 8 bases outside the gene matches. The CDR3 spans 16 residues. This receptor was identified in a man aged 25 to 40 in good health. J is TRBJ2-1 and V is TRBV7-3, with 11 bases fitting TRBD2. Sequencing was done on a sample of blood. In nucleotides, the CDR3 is TGTGCCAGCAGCTTAAATAGCGGGGGGGCTGGGGGTGAGCAGTTCTTC. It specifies CASSLNSGGAGGEQFF.